Shown below are 19 T cell receptor beta chains from a single sample sequenced in a study of cytomegalovirus exposure and HLA in healthy donors. Generated by immunoSEQ multiplex PCR, the TCRdb table keeps only in-frame clones and is missing some. The table has 86,000 or so clones, 95% to 97% seen once; the top ten hold around 1.6%. Sequencing used PBMCs. These receptors were taken from a man between 18 and 29 years old in good health and CMV-seropositive.

This chain uses TRBV30 with TRBJ2-1, with 7 bases lining up with TRBD2. The J segment lost 2 bases and the V segment lost 0 bases, leaving 7 bases of the junction unmatched. From germline, CDR1 is GTSNPN and CDR2 SVGIG (reference sequence). The CDR3 is 16 amino acids. CDR3 sequence reads: CAWSVRASGAYNEQFF. The CDR3 nucleotides read TGTGCCTGGAGTGTAAGGGCTAGCGGAGCCTACAATGAGCAGTTCTTC.

The genes are TRBV28 and TRBJ1-2, with TRBD1 matching over 11 bases. The CDR3 runs 13 residues. Germline loops: CDR1 MDHEN, CDR2 SYDVKM. After removal of 6 bases from V and 8 bases from J, the junction contained 5 bases not matched to a gene. CDR3 protein: CASRGQGVYGYTF. CDR3 DNA sequence: TGTGCCAGCAGGGGACAGGGGGTCTACGGCTACACCTTC.

This sequence joins TRBV18 and TRBJ2-7; TRBD2 is a possible D gene (5 bases). This CDR3 has 13 amino acids. The V and J ends lost 5 bases and 2 bases respectively, with 10 bases between them. Per the germline V gene, CDR1 is KGHSH and CDR2 is LQKENI. DNA for the CDR3: TGTGCCAGCTCAACGGGGTCCACCTACGAGCAGTACTTC. This sequence encodes CASSTGSTYEQYF. The full variable domain, completed using reference TRBV18 and TRBJ2-7, is NAGVMQNPRHLVRRRGQEARLRCSPMKGHSHVYWYRQLPEEGLKFMVYLQKENIIDESGMPKERFSAEFPKEGPSILRIQQVVRGDSAAYFCASSTGSTYEQYFGPGTRLTVT.

The rearrangement uses TRBV12-2 and TRBJ2-1; the listed D gene, TRBD2, was not tested against the DNA. TRBV12-2 is a known pseudogene. The CDR3 is made up of 15 amino acids. CDR3 residues: CASRLGGRGGNEQFF. The CDR3 region has the DNA TGTGCAAGTCGCTTAGGCGGGAGAGGGGGCAATGAGCAGTTCTTC.

The rearrangement links TRBV11-3 to TRBJ2-5; D gene uncertain. The CDR3 loop spans 13 amino acids. CDR1 SGHNT and CDR2 YENEEA come from the germline V gene. With 5 bases removed from V and 5 bases from J, the gap between germline ends came to 12 bases. In DNA form, the CDR3 reads TGTGCCAGCAGCCTTAGCCGCTGGGAGACCCAGTACTTC. This encodes CASSLSRWETQYF.

The chain recombines TRBV4-2 with TRBJ1-1; 10 nucleotides match TRBD1. The CDR3 length is 16 residues. The germline V gene encodes CDR1 LGHNA and CDR2 YNFKEQ. With 1 base clipped from V and 3 bases from J, the junction kept 5 bases outside the gene matches. The CDR3 sequence: CASSQGQGAGDTEAFF. The CDR3 DNA sequence: TGTGCCAGCAGCCAAGGACAGGGGGCTGGAGACACTGAAGCTTTCTTT.

This chain connects TRBV19 to TRBJ2-5; TRBD1 might be the D (5 bases). Germline V gene lookup returns CDR1 LNHDA and CDR2 SQIVND (reference sequence). V was cut by 5 bases and J by 1 base, with 8 bases left in between. The CDR3 runs to 13 residues. Here the CDR3 DNA reads TGTGCCAGTAGTGGGGCCCTCCAAGAGACCCAGTACTTC. Residues: CASSGALQETQYF.

The chain combines TRBV4-1 with TRBJ2-2; TRBD1 matches 7 bases. CDR1 MGHRA and CDR2 YSYEKL come from the germline V gene. The CDR3 contains 14 residues. Trimming took 4 bases from V and 6 from J; bases not matched to a gene: 5. The CDR3: CASSPSTGSGELFF. The DNA for the CDR3 is TGCGCCAGCAGCCCCTCGACAGGGTCCGGGGAGCTGTTTTTT.

V usage is TRBV6-1 and J usage is TRBJ2-7; D remains unclear. The CDR3 is made up of 15 amino acids. Per the germline V gene, CDR1 is MNHNS and CDR2 is SASEGT. Trimming shortened V by 4 bases and J by 0 bases, and 13 bases separated the two germline ends. The CDR3 reads CASSGGGYYSYEQYF. Written as DNA, the CDR3 is TGTGCCAGCAGTGGCGGTGGGTACTACTCCTACGAGCAGTACTTC.

V and J are TRBV10-2 and TRBJ2-3, with 10 bases fitting TRBD1. Unmatched junction bases numbered 7, after V lost 7 bases and J lost 0 bases. The CDR3 consists of 16 residues. Per germline, CDR1 WSHSY and CDR2 SAAADI. CDR3: CASTPGQGPSTDTQYF. CDR3 coding DNA: TGCGCCAGCACCCCGGGACAGGGGCCAAGCACAGATACGCAGTATTTT.

This chain connects TRBV9 to TRBJ1-2, with 11 bases matching TRBD1. Per the germline V gene, CDR1 is SGDLS and CDR2 is YYNGEE. The CDR3 sequence is 15 residues long. Trimming took 4 bases from V and 3 from J; bases not matched to a gene: 5. In nucleotides, the CDR3 is TGTGCCAGCAGCCCTCGGACAGGGGGCGACTATGGCTACACCTTC. Translated, it gives CASSPRTGGDYGYTF.

This clone has only one observation. J is TRBJ1-4 and V is TRBV7-2; possibly TRBD1 for D (6 bases). The CDR3 runs to 15 residues. V was trimmed by 3 bases and J by 7 bases, leaving 15 bases between them. CDR1 is SGHTA and CDR2 is FQGNSA in the germline V gene. This CDR3 is CASSFGQSLSEKLFF. The DNA for the CDR3 is TGTGCCAGCAGCTTCGGACAGTCGTTAAGTGAAAAACTGTTTTTT.

The sample holds one count of this clone. The chain employs TRBV4-1 and TRBJ1-1; D not resolved. This CDR3 has 16 amino acids. V lost 0 bases and J lost 3, with 14 bases in between. Germline-derived CDR1 and CDR2 are MGHRA and YSYEKL. CDR3 DNA sequence: TGCGCCAGCAGCCAAGACCTTTATGAGGGATACACTGAAGCTTTCTTT. Its translation is CASSQDLYEGYTEAFF.

This chain uses TRBV6-1 with TRBJ1-2; D gene ambiguous. Trimming removed 1 base at V and 0 bases at J, with 9 bases between. CDR1 MNHNS and CDR2 SASEGT come from the germline V gene. CDR3 length: 15 amino acids. In DNA form, the CDR3 reads TGTGCCAGCAGTGAAGTTTTAACAGCTAACTATGGCTACACCTTC. Amino acid sequence: CASSEVLTANYGYTF.

The chain joins TRBV9 to TRBJ2-2; D gene uncertain. Per germline, CDR1 SGDLS and CDR2 YYNGEE. With 6 bases removed from V and 6 bases from J, the gap between germline ends came to 15 bases. CDR3 size: 14 residues. Here the CDR3 reads CASTEPNQAGELFF. The CDR3 bases are TGTGCCAGCACCGAGCCTAATCAGGCCGGGGAGCTGTTTTTT.

This rearrangement joins TRBV10-3 to TRBJ2-5, with 10 bases fitting TRBD1. Germline loops: CDR1 ENHRY, CDR2 SYGVKD. J lost 4 bases, V lost 0 bases, and 8 bases had no gene match. The CDR3 sequence is 17 residues long. This CDR3 is CAISESSRTGGGETQYF. DNA of the CDR3: TGTGCCATCAGTGAGTCGTCGCGGACAGGGGGAGGAGAGACCCAGTACTTC.

The rearrangement joins TRBV29-1 to TRBJ2-3, with TRBD2 as a possible D gene (6 bases). Germline lookup yields CDR1 SQVTM and CDR2 ANQGSEA. This CDR3 region has 13 residues. Trimming removed 3 bases from V and 1 base from J, with 8 bases in between. CDR3 in amino acids: CSVEGGGTDTQYF. CDR3 DNA: TGCAGCGTTGAGGGGGGAGGCACAGATACGCAGTATTTT.

The chain uses TRBV18 and TRBJ2-7; 9 bases match TRBD1. Germline lookup yields CDR1 KGHSH and CDR2 LQKENI. The CDR3 contains 13 residues. Losses at the gene ends were 6 bases for V and 7 bases for J; bases not matched to a gene: 7. This CDR3 reads CASSSGQGEEQYF. The CDR3 DNA sequence: TGTGCCAGCTCGTCGGGACAGGGAGAGGAGCAGTACTTC. Using reference TRBV18 and TRBJ2-7 for the parts outside the CDR3, the full variable domain is NAGVMQNPRHLVRRRGQEARLRCSPMKGHSHVYWYRQLPEEGLKFMVYLQKENIIDESGMPKERFSAEFPKEGPSILRIQQVVRGDSAAYFCASSSGQGEEQYFGPGTRLTVT.

The chain combines TRBV7-9 with TRBJ1-2, with TRBD1 identical over 7 bases. The CDR3 consists of 13 residues. Losses at the gene ends were 5 bases for V and 4 bases for J; bases not matched to a gene: 4. CDR1 and CDR2 (germline): SEHNR, FQNEAQ (reference sequence). The CDR3 sequence is CASSHGTAYGYTF. CDR3 nucleotides: TGTGCCAGCAGCCACGGGACAGCCTATGGCTACACCTTC.